The clone carrying this T cell receptor (beta chain) occurred many times. What it binds is unknown. The data derive from a study of early T cells in non-severe SARS-CoV-2 infection. Study context: From unsorted whole blood, bulk RNA was sequenced, and the chains remained unpaired. Notes on the study in general: Clonotype matching in VDJdb favored anti-spike CD8 responses and did not capture private and CD4 specificities.

The germline V gene encodes CDR1 KGHSH and CDR2 LQKENI. This CDR3 is built from 14 residues. J was trimmed by 3 bases and V by 4 bases; bases with no gene match: 4. Unique molecular identifiers (one per individual cDNA molecule) were attached. In TCRdb, the 5' RACE reads were re-called with MiXCR into one record per CDR3 protein. The sample comprises 55,000 to 70,000 distinct CDR3 sequences, 4.6% of which are singletons, and under 4% rests with the top ten. Sequences were derived from whole blood, sampled at baseline. V and J are TRBV18 and TRBJ1-1; 8 bases align to TRBD1. The source is an adult who was a healthcare worker with PCR-confirmed SARS-CoV-2 infection or an uninfected control (not recorded which). The donor label of this sample is uncertain. The CDR3 loop is CASSRDRTDTEAFF. In DNA, the CDR3 is TGTGCCAGCTCACGGGACAGGACTGACACTGAAGCTTTCTTT.